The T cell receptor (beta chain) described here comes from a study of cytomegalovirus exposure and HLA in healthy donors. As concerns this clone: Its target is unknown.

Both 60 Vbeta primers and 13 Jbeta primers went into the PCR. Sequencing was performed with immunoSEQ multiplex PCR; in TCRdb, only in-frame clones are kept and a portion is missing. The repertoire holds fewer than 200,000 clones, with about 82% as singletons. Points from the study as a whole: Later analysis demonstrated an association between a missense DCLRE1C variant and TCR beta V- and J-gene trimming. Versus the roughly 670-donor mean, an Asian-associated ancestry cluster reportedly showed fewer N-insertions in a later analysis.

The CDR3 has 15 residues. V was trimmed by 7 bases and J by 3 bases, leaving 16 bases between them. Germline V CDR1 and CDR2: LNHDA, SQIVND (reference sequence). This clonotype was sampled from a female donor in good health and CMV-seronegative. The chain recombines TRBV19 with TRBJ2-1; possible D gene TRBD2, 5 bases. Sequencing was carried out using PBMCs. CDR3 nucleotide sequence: TGTGCCAGTACGGTTAGGAGCGGCCGCTACAATGAGCAGTTCTTC. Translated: CASTVRSGRYNEQFF.